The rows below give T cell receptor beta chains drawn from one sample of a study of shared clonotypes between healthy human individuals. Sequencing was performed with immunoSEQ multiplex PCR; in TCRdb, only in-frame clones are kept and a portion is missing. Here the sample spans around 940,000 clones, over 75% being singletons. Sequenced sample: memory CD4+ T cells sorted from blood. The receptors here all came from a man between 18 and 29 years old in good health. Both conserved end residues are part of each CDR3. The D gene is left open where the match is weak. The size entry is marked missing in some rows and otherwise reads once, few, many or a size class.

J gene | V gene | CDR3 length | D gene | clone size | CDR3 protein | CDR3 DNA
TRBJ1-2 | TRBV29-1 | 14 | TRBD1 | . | CSVGGQGLKSGYTF | TGCAGCGTTGGAGGACAGGGGCTGAAGTCGGGCTACACCTTC
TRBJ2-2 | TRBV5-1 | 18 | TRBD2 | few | CASSLVPLTSRSTGELFF | TGCGCCAGCAGCTTGGTGCCGTTGACTAGCCGTAGCACCGGGGAGCTGTTTTTT
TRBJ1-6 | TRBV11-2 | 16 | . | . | CASSLGVGGSDSPLHF | TGTGCCAGCAGCTTAGGCGTCGGCGGGTCGGATTCACCCCTCCACTTT
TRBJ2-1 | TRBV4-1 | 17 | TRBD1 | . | CASSQDFRQGAGNEQFF | TGCGCCAGCAGCCAAGATTTTAGGCAGGGGGCCGGCAATGAGCAGTTCTTC
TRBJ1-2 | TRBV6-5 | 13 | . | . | CASSSGTDYGYTF | TGTGCCAGCAGCTCCGGGACGGACTATGGCTACACCTTC
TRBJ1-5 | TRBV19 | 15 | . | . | CASRNPGRSNQPQHF | TGTGCCAGTAGAAACCCGGGACGTAGCAATCAGCCCCAGCATTTT
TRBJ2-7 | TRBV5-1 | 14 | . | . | CASSGRGSGYEQYF | TGCGCCAGCAGCGGAAGGGGATCTGGATACGAGCAGTACTTC
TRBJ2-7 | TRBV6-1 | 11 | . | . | CASRLVDEQYF | TGTGCCAGCAGGCTGGTGGACGAGCAGTACTTC
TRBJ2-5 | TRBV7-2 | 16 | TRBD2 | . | CASSLARGGATETQYF | TGTGCCAGCAGCTTAGCGCGGGGGGGCGCGACAGAGACCCAGTACTTC
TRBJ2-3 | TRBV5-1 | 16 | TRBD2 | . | CASSLTSGGYTDTQYF | TGCGCCAGCAGCTTGACTAGCGGGGGGTACACAGATACGCAGTATTTT
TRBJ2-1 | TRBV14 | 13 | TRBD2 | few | CASSQGGGAEQFF | TGTGCCAGCAGCCAAGGGGGAGGGGCTGAGCAGTTCTTC
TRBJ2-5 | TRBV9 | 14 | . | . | CASSPRGAQETQYF | TGTGCCAGCAGCCCCCGTGGGGCCCAAGAGACCCAGTACTTC
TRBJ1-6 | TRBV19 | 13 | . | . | CASSTPSVGALHF | TGTGCCAGTAGTACCCCCTCGGTCGGGGCCCTCCACTTT
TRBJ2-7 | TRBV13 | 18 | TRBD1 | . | CASSRAQTTGGVSYEQYF | TGTGCCAGCAGCCGAGCCCAGACGACAGGGGGGGTCTCCTACGAGCAGTACTTC
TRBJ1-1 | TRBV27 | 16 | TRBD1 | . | CASSGTDRVLNTEAFF | TGTGCCAGCAGTGGCACCGACAGGGTATTGAACACTGAAGCTTTCTTT
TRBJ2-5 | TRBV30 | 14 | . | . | CAWATLGGQETQYF | TGTGCCTGGGCAACTCTGGGCGGGCAAGAGACCCAGTACTTC
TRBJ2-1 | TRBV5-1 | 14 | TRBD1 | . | CASSLGQGSNEQFF | TGCGCCAGCAGCCTGGGACAGGGGAGCAATGAGCAGTTCTTC
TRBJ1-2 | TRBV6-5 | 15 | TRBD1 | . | CASSYRRRTGNGYTF | TGTGCCAGCAGTTACCGCCGGCGGACAGGGAATGGCTACACCTTC
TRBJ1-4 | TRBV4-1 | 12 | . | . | CASSQQSEKLFF | TGCGCCAGCAGCCAACAAAGTGAAAAACTGTTTTTT
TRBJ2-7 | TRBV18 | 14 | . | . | CASSPPYGTYEQYF | TGTGCCAGCTCACCACCGTACGGAACCTACGAGCAGTACTTC
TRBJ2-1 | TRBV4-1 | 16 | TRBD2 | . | CASSQGGGGGDNEQFF | TGCGCCAGCAGCCAAGGTGGTGGGGGGGGTGACAATGAGCAGTTCTTC
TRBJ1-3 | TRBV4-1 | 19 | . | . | CASSPSSPGRRIFGNTIYF | TGCGCCAGCAGCCCTTCCTCTCCGGGACGGCGGATCTTTGGAAACACCATATATTTT
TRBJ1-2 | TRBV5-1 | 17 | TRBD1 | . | CASSPRTGSPSIYGYTF | TGCGCCAGCAGCCCAAGGACAGGGTCCCCTTCGATCTATGGCTACACCTTC
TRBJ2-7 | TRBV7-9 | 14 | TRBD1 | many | CASSSLGTVYEQYF | TGTGCCAGCAGCTCGCTAGGGACAGTCTACGAGCAGTACTTC
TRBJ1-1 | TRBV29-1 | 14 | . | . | CSVVRSQGNTEAFF | TGCAGCGTTGTACGGTCACAGGGGAACACTGAAGCTTTCTTT
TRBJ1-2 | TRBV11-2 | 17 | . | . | CASSLVSPKGIHYGYTF | TGTGCCAGCAGCTTAGTCAGCCCGAAGGGGATCCACTATGGCTACACCTTC
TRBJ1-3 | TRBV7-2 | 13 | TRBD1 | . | CASRDRVGYTIYF | TGTGCCAGCAGGGACAGGGTGGGGTACACCATATATTTT
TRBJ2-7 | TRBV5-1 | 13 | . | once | CASSWGTGREQYF | TGCGCCAGCAGCTGGGGTACAGGGCGTGAGCAGTACTTC
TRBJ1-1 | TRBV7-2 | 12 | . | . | CASGETNTEAFF | TGTGCCAGCGGAGAGACTAACACTGAAGCTTTCTTT
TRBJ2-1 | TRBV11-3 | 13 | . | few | CASSLTRAGEQFF | TGTGCCAGCAGCTTAACCAGGGCTGGTGAGCAGTTCTTC
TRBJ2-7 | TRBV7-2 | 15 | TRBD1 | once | CASSRTGTGVYEQYF | TGTGCCAGCAGTCGCACCGGGACAGGGGTCTACGAGCAGTACTTC
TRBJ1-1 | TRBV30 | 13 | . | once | CAWSGNSNTEAFF | TGTGCCTGGAGTGGGAATAGCAACACTGAAGCTTTCTTT
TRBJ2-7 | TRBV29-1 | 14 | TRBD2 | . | CSVYGTSGSYEQYF | TGCAGCGTCTACGGGACTAGCGGGAGTTACGAGCAGTACTTC
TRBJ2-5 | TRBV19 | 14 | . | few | CASSAGQYQETQYF | TGTGCCAGTAGCGCGGGACAGTACCAAGAGACCCAGTACTTC
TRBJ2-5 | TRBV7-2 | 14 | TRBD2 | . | CASSLQAGGETQYF | TGTGCCAGCAGCTTACAGGCGGGGGGCGAGACCCAGTACTTC
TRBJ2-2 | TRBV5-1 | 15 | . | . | CASSLALAGAGELFF | TGCGCCAGCAGCTTGGCGCTAGCCGGGGCCGGGGAGCTGTTTTTT
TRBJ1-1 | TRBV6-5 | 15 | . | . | CASFPGGERNTEAFF | TGTGCCAGCTTCCCCGGGGGGGAAAGGAACACTGAAGCTTTCTTT
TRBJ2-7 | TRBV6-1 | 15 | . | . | CASSPQGGFSYEQYF | TGTGCCAGCAGTCCTCAAGGGGGTTTCTCCTACGAGCAGTACTTC
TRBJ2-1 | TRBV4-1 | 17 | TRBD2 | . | CASSQGGTSGSYNEQFF | TGCGCCAGCAGCCAAGGTGGGACTAGCGGGAGCTACAATGAGCAGTTCTTC
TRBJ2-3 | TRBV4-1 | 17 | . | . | CASSQVEGPQKTDTQYF | TGCGCCAGCAGCCAAGTTGAGGGCCCGCAGAAGACAGATACGCAGTATTTT
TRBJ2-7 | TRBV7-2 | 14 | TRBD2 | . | CASSSRGLASEQYF | TGTGCCAGCAGCTCTCGGGGACTAGCCAGTGAGCAGTACTTC
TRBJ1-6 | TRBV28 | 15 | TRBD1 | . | CASSPRGTANSPLHF | TGTGCCAGCAGTCCCCGGGGGACAGCCAATTCACCCCTCCACTTT